The rows below give T cell receptor beta chains drawn from one sample of a study of CD8 T cells in ankylosing spondylitis. One entry per CDR3 protein, called by TCRdb with MiXCR from the 5' RACE reads. The sample shows under 85,000 distinct CDR3 sequences, approximately 5% of them seen only once. Sequenced material: blood, either unsorted or a sorted T cell fraction (not recorded which). Every receptor here comes from a male donor with ankylosing spondylitis or in good health (not recorded which). Each CDR3 is given with its conserved first and last residue. Fields, in order: clone size, V gene, D gene, J gene, CDR3 DNA, CDR3 protein. The D gene is left open where the match is weak. The size entry is marked missing in some rows and otherwise reads once, few, many or a size class.

many	TRBV20-1	-	TRBJ2-5	TGCAGTGCTAGGACAACCCTAGAGACCCAGTACTTC	CSARTTLETQYF
many	TRBV19	-	TRBJ2-5	TGTGCCAGTAGTATACTGGGCGGGGAAGAGACCCAGTACTTC	CASSILGGEETQYF
many	TRBV4-3	-	TRBJ2-5	TGCGCCAGCAGCCAAGATCCCCCACCGGGGGAAGGAGAGACCCAGTACTTC	CASSQDPPPGEGETQYF
many	TRBV7-2	-	TRBJ1-4	TGTGCCAGCAGCTCCGCCCGGGGAACTAATGAAAAACTGTTTTTT	CASSSARGTNEKLFF
many	TRBV12-3/TRBV12-4	-	TRBJ1-6	TGTGCCAGCAGCTCCGACAGGACACCCCTCCACTTT	CASSSDRTPLHF
many	TRBV4-1	-	TRBJ2-1	TGCGCCAGCAGCCAAGGAATAAATGAGCAGTTCTTC	CASSQGINEQFF
many	TRBV7-6	-	TRBJ1-1	TGTGCCAGCAGCTTAGACGGACAGATGAACACTGAAGCTTTCTTT	CASSLDGQMNTEAFF
many	TRBV19	TRBD1	TRBJ2-1	TGTGCCAGTTCCGACAGGGGCTACAATGAGCAGTTCTTC	CASSDRGYNEQFF
many	TRBV7-2	-	TRBJ2-3	TGTGCCAGCAGCCGCGGAGGGGGCTGGAAAGATACGCAGTATTTT	CASSRGGGWKDTQYF
many	TRBV28	TRBD1	TRBJ1-1	TGTGCCAGCAGTCCGACAGGGGAGGCTGAAGCTTTCTTT	CASSPTGEAEAFF
-	TRBV7-9	TRBD2	TRBJ2-1	TGTGCCAGCAGCTGGACTAGCGGCTCCTACAATGAGCAGTTCTTC	CASSWTSGSYNEQFF
many	TRBV4-1	TRBD1	TRBJ2-7	TGCGCCAGCAGCCGCAAACCCGCCGGGACAGGGGGGAGCTCCTACGAGCAGTACTTC	CASSRKPAGTGGSSYEQYF
many	TRBV30	-	TRBJ1-5	TGTGCCTGGAGGGGACACCCGGGTCAGCCCCAGCATTTT	CAWRGHPGQPQHF
many	TRBV15	-	TRBJ2-3	TGTGCCACCAGCAGAGATAATTATGAGGGGGTAACAGATACGCAGTATTTT	CATSRDNYEGVTDTQYF
many	TRBV7-2	TRBD1	TRBJ1-4	TGTGCCAGCAGTCGGGACAGGTTGGTCGATGGAAAACTGTTTTTT	CASSRDRLVDGKLFF
many	TRBV6-1	-	TRBJ1-5	TGTGCGAGCAGTAGGACTTATAGCAATCAGCCCCAGCATTTT	CASSRTYSNQPQHF
once	TRBV5-1	-	TRBJ2-5	TGCGCCAGCAGCTTGGGACAGTCAAACGTGAAGGAGACCCAGTACTTC	CASSLGQSNVKETQYF
many	TRBV7-6	TRBD1	TRBJ1-5	TGTGCCAGCAGCTTAGGGGACAGCTACAATCAGCCCCAGCATTTT	CASSLGDSYNQPQHF
many	TRBV7-2	-	TRBJ1-2	TGTGCCAGCAGCCCAGACAGGAGCGTCTTCTATGGCTACACCTTC	CASSPDRSVFYGYTF
many	TRBV24-1	-	TRBJ2-1	TGTGCCACCAGTGATTTAGGGGCCCTTGAGCAGTTCTTC	CATSDLGALEQFF
many	TRBV12-3/TRBV12-4	TRBD2	TRBJ2-3	TGTGCCAGCAGTATGGGGACTAGCGGGGGGAAGTCAGATACGCAGTATTTT	CASSMGTSGGKSDTQYF
many	TRBV7-8	-	TRBJ2-3	TGTGCCAGCAGCTTGCCGAGCTCGGGGGACCCAGATACGCAGTATTTT	CASSLPSSGDPDTQYF
many	TRBV12-3/TRBV12-4	-	TRBJ2-3	TGTGCCAGCAGTTCCTGGGGACGAAACACAGATACGCAGTATTTT	CASSSWGRNTDTQYF
many	TRBV4-1	-	TRBJ1-3	TGCGCCAGCAGCCAAGATCCTACAGTATCTGGAAACACCATATATTTT	CASSQDPTVSGNTIYF
many	TRBV4-2	-	TRBJ2-3	TGTGCCAGCAGCCAAGATCTCGCAGATACGCAGTATTTT	CASSQDLADTQYF
-	TRBV18	TRBD1	TRBJ2-2	TGTGCCAGCTCACCAACCAGGGGGCAGACCGGGGAGCTGTTTTTT	CASSPTRGQTGELFF
many	TRBV28	TRBD1	TRBJ2-4	TGTGCCAGCAGCCCGGGACAGGGAAAAAACATTCAGTACTTC	CASSPGQGKNIQYF
many	TRBV7-6	TRBD1	TRBJ2-4	TGTGCCAGCAGCTTAGGAGGGACAGATGCCAAAAACATTCAGTACTTC	CASSLGGTDAKNIQYF
once	TRBV29-1	-	TRBJ2-2	TGCAGCGTACCCCAGTCACTAGGTAACACCGGGGCGCTGTTTTTT	CSVPQSLGNTGALFF
many	TRBV7-6	-	TRBJ1-4	TGTGCCAGCAGCTCTGACAATTTCGGCGAAAAACTGTTTTTT	CASSSDNFGEKLFF
-	TRBV7-2	-	TRBJ2-5	TGTGCCAGCAGCTTAGCGGACGGAGAAGAGACCCAGTACTTC	CASSLADGEETQYF
many	TRBV7-3	-	TRBJ1-1	TGTGCCAGCAGCGCAGAAACCTTCACTGAAGCTTTCTTT	CASSAETFTEAFF
many	TRBV27	TRBD2	TRBJ2-5	TGTGCCAGCAGAGTGGTGGGACTAGCGGAAGAGACCCAGTACTTC	CASRVVGLAEETQYF
many	TRBV6-1	TRBD2	TRBJ2-3	TGTGCCAGCAGTGAAGCAGCGGGGGGGGCAGATACGCAGTATTTT	CASSEAAGGADTQYF
many	TRBV27	-	TRBJ2-3	TGTGCCAGCAGTTTGGGGGCGCGAGATACGCAGTATTTT	CASSLGARDTQYF
many	TRBV14	-	TRBJ2-7	TGTGCCCGCGGAACGGGTGGAATTAAGGATTTTATTGTCGACGAGCAGTACTTC	CARGTGGIKDFIVDEQYF